This T cell receptor beta chain was captured by sequencing in a study of cytotoxic CD8 clonotypes in ibrutinib-treated CLL. TCRdb keeps only in-frame clones here, not all; method: immunoSEQ multiplex PCR. The sample consists of about 30,000 clones, around 52% of them appearing once. The CDR3 length is 17 residues. The germline gives CDR1 SGHKS, CDR2 YYEKEE (reference sequence). J lost 2 bases, V lost 3 bases, and 8 bases had no gene match. The receptor was derived from a human donor with chronic lymphocytic leukemia. Sequencing used PBMCs, obtained before ibrutinib treatment. This chain joins TRBV5-5 and TRBJ2-3; 11 bases line up with TRBD1. CDR3 residues: CASSSGTGGSLTDTQYF. As DNA, the CDR3 is TGTGCCAGCAGCTCCGGGACAGGGGGTTCCCTCACAGATACGCAGTATTTT.